This TCR beta chain originates from a study of blood T cell repertoires in COVID-19. Study as a whole: COVID-19 samples from acute and convalescent phases originated in the United States, Italy and Spain. Sources were T cells, B-cell-depleted T cells, or PBMCs; the material itself was cDNA or gDNA.

Assignment of participants to cohorts was predicated upon participant-reported clinical history. This table comes from immunoSEQ multiplex PCR, and its TCRdb copy is limited to in-frame clones, with some not included. Of approximately 250,000 clones listed, approximately 80% are singletons. The sample was PBMCs or T cells enriched from blood (not recorded which). The TCR comes from a middle-aged man who had recovered from COVID-19.

The CDR3 DNA reads as TGTGCCAGCAGTTTGTCCCGACAGGGCAACACTGAAGCTTTCTTT. Translated: CASSLSRQGNTEAFF. The chain is built from TRBV27 and TRBJ1-1; 7 nucleotides align to TRBD1. CDR3 size: 15 residues. CDR1 is MNHEY, CDR2 SMNVEV, per germline (reference sequence). V dropped 3 bases and J dropped 2; count of bases not matched to a gene: 6.